This T cell receptor beta chain was sequenced during a study of blood T cells in healthy people across ages. Combining a sample-barcoded 5' primer with a J-beta primer mix, a second PCR ran for about 7 to 12 cycles. A template-switch adaptor that had 12 random nucleotides put a tag on each cDNA molecule. TCRdb independently ran MiXCR on the 5' RACE reads; one entry per CDR3 protein. This table has some 1.5 million distinct CDR3 sequences, about 30% appearing once. Overall study findings and caveats: A conclusive naive versus antigen-experienced comparison was prevented by the unsorted PBMCs.

This clonotype was observed at least ten times. Its target is unknown. V lost 7 bases and J lost 2, with 8 bases in between. There are 11 residues in the CDR3. The germline V gene has CDR1 SQVTM and CDR2 ANQGSEA. This rearrangement joins TRBV29-1 to TRBJ2-5; no firm D call. Sequenced input: blood. This TCR came from a young woman in good health. The CDR3 DNA reads TGCAGCGGCCAAGATCAAGAGACCCAGTACTTC. Its protein is CSGQDQETQYF.